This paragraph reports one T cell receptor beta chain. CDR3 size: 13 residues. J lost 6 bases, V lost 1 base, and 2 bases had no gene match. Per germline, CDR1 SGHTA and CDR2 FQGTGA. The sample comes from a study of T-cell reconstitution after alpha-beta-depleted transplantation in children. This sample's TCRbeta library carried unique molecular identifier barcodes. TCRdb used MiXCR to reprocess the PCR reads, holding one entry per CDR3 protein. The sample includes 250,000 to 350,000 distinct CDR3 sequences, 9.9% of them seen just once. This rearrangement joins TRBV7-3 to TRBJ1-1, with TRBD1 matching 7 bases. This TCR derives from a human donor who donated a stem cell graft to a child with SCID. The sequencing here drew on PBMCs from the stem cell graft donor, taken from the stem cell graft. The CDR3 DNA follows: TGTGCCAGCAGCTTAATCCAGGGGGCTGAAGCTTTCTTT. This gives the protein CASSLIQGAEAFF. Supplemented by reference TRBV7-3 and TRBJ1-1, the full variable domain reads GAGVSQTPSNKVTEKGKYVELRCDPISGHTALYWYRQSLGQGPEFLIYFQGTGAADDSGLPNDRFFAVRPEGSVSTLKIQRTERGDSAVYLCASSLIQGAEAFFGQGTRLTVV.